This T cell receptor beta chain derives from a study of CD8 T cells in Susac syndrome. CDR3 length equals 14 residues. V shed 4 bases, J shed 0 bases, and the junction held 1 base outside the gene matches. Germline CDR1 MDHEN, CDR2 SYDVKM. With random hexamers, reverse transcription was performed on 0.5 to 1 ug of RNA. TCRdb re-analysed the immunoSEQ multiplex PCR reads in MiXCR, keeping a single row per CDR3 protein. The sample has roughly 200,000 distinct CDR3 sequences; approximately 95% are singletons. This clonotype was detected only once. Specimen: CD4+ T cells from PBMCs. The receptor was isolated from a human donor with multiple sclerosis. The V gene is TRBV28, the J gene TRBJ1-2, with 8 bases lining up with TRBD1. The CDR3 sequence is CASSSRGPNYGYTF. CDR3 DNA sequence: TGTGCCAGCAGTTCCAGGGGGCCTAACTATGGCTACACCTTC.